A single sample is the source of the 16 T cell receptor beta chains below, sequenced in a study of relationships among human T cell subsets. CD8+ T cells were isolated by anti-CD4 multisort bead depletion, then anti-CD8 bead selection. Semiquantitative ARM-PCR amplified T cell receptor alpha and beta CDR3 regions from mRNA. ARM-PCR used tagged nested gene-specific primers, then communal superprimers for exponential amplification. MiXCR, run by TCRdb on the multiplex PCR reads, gives a single entry per CDR3 protein. The repertoire holds some 5,400 distinct CDR3 sequences, with around 62% as singletons. The sample was CD8+ T cells sorted from blood. The source of these receptors is a man aged 40-55 years in good health.

This clonotype is a singleton in its sample. The chain recombines TRBV28 with TRBJ2-1; TRBD2 agrees at 8 bases. Germline trimming cut 0 bases from V and 4 bases from J; bases unmatched to any gene: 5. Per the germline V gene, CDR1 is MDHEN and CDR2 is SYDVKM. The length of the CDR3 is 16 residues. The CDR3 here is CASSLWSGREYNEQFF. The CDR3 bases are TGTGCCAGCAGTTTATGGAGCGGGAGAGAATACAATGAGCAGTTCTTC.

The chain employs TRBV30 and TRBJ2-1; D possibly corresponds to TRBD2 (5 bases). The CDR3 has 15 residues. Germline CDR1 reads GTSNPN; CDR2 reads SVGIG (reference sequence). V dropped 3 bases and J dropped 3 bases, with 15 bases sitting between them. The CDR3 bases are TGTGCCTGGAGCATAGGGAGCGGAGACTACAATGAGCAGTTCTTC. Its protein product is CAWSIGSGDYNEQFF.

The chain's CDR3 is CASSLRGASYEQYF. The CDR3, as DNA: TGCGCCAGCAGCCTACGGGGCGCTTCCTACGAGCAGTACTTC. V gene TRBV5-1 combines with J gene TRBJ2-7; D could derive from TRBD1 or TRBD2 (5 bases each). CDR1 is SGHRS and CDR2 is YFSETQ in the germline V gene. V dropped 4 bases and J dropped 1 base, with 12 bases sitting between them. The CDR3 contains 14 residues.

This clonotype has more than one count but fewer than ten. The V gene is TRBV29-1, the J gene TRBJ2-3, with 10 positions matching TRBD1. The V and J ends lost 4 bases and 1 base, in that order; junction bases with no gene match: 11. Germline V gene data show CDR1 as SQVTM and CDR2 as ANQGSEA. The CDR3 runs 17 residues. The CDR3 DNA reads TGCAGCGTTGGACCCCGTCCCGGGACAGGGGGCACAGATACGCAGTATTTT. Amino acids: CSVGPRPGTGGTDTQYF.

This clonotype has just a few counts. The V call is TRBV28, the J call TRBJ2-3, with a weak D call TRBD2 (5 bases). This CDR3 has 14 amino acids. The germline V and J ends were trimmed by 3 bases and 1 base, with 8 bases remaining between them. Per germline, CDR1 MDHEN and CDR2 SYDVKM. The CDR3 loop is CASSFLSGTDTQYF. CDR3 nucleotides: TGTGCCAGCAGTTTCCTTAGCGGCACAGATACGCAGTATTTT.

This sequence joins TRBV28 and TRBJ2-3, with no clear D. Deletions cut 2 bases from V and 5 bases from J, with 11 bases between. The germline V gene encodes CDR1 MDHEN and CDR2 SYDVKM. The CDR3 consists of 14 residues. The CDR3 sequence is CASSLVVPRDTQYF. As DNA, the CDR3 is TGTGCCAGCAGTTTAGTGGTCCCTCGAGATACGCAGTATTTT.

This clonotype was counted between two and nine times. The V and J genes are TRBV4-1 and TRBJ1-2, with a tentative D call TRBD1 (5 bases). The CDR3 covers 14 residues. CDR1 and CDR2 (germline): MGHRA, YSYEKL. V was clipped by 0 bases and J by 8 bases, with 13 bases between them. CDR3 sequence reads: CASSQDRGAEGYTF. Written as DNA, the CDR3 is TGCGCCAGCAGCCAAGATCGAGGGGCGGAGGGCTACACCTTC.

By sample fraction, this clonotype is medium-sized. The chain couples TRBV29-1 to TRBJ2-7; no definite D call. Deletions cut 1 base from V and 7 bases from J, with 17 bases between. This CDR3 has 14 residues. Germline-derived CDR1 and CDR2 are SQVTM and ANQGSEA. CDR3 amino acids: CSVEGFGVTGEQYF. As DNA, the CDR3 is TGCAGCGTTGAAGGGTTCGGCGTAACGGGTGAGCAGTACTTC.

This chain links TRBV6-5 with TRBJ2-3; perhaps TRBD1 as D (5 bases). V was trimmed by 2 bases and J by 1 base, leaving 10 bases between them. This CDR3 is built from 15 residues. Germline V CDR1 and CDR2: MNHEY, SVGAGI. The CDR3 DNA sequence: TGTGCCAGCAGTTACGGGCAGGGTCGCACAGATACGCAGTATTTT. Residues: CASSYGQGRTDTQYF.

The J gene is TRBJ2-7, the V gene TRBV28, with unresolved D. There are 12 residues in the CDR3. V was cut by 8 bases and J by 1 base, with 9 bases left in between. The germline CDR1 and CDR2 sequences are MDHEN and SYDVKM. The CDR3 protein is CASVDGSYEQYF. Here the CDR3 DNA reads TGTGCCAGCGTTGATGGGTCCTACGAGCAGTACTTC.

The chain joins TRBV5-5 to TRBJ1-5; D is unclear. The CDR3 has 14 amino acids. Germline V gene sequence: CDR1 SGHKS, CDR2 YYEKEE (reference sequence). Trimming removed 0 bases at V and 2 bases at J, with 6 bases between. This CDR3 is CASSLGVRNQPQHF. CDR3 DNA sequence: TGTGCCAGCAGCTTGGGGGTACGCAATCAGCCCCAGCATTTT.

This clonotype occurred a few times. The chain uses TRBV28 and TRBJ1-5, with D unresolved. This CDR3 spans 15 amino acids. Per germline, CDR1 MDHEN and CDR2 SYDVKM. V was pared by 5 bases and J by 2 bases, with 13 bases between. CDR3 loop: CASSRAGYGNQPQHF. CDR3 sequence (DNA): TGTGCCAGCAGTCGGGCGGGGTACGGCAATCAGCCCCAGCATTTT. Using reference TRBV28 and TRBJ1-5 for the parts outside the CDR3, the full variable domain is DVKVTQSSRYLVKRTGEKVFLECVQDMDHENMFWYRQDPGLGLRLIYFSYDVKMKEKGDIPEGYSVSREKKERFSLILESASTNQTSMYLCASSRAGYGNQPQHFGDGTRLSIL.

The CDR3 region has the DNA TGCGCCAGCAGCTTGGAAGGGGGCGGCGGTGAAAAACTGTTTTTT. The encoded protein is CASSLEGGGGEKLFF. The rearrangement links TRBV5-1 to TRBJ1-4; 7 positions match TRBD1. Unmatched junction bases numbered 6, after V lost 0 bases and J lost 7 bases. Germline V gene data show CDR1 as SGHRS and CDR2 as YFSETQ. This CDR3 has 15 amino acids. Full variable domain (remainder filled in from reference TRBV5-1 and TRBJ1-4): KAGVTQTPRYLIKTRGQQVTLSCSPISGHRSVSWYQQTPGQGLQFLFEYFSETQRNKGNFPGRFSGRQFSNSRSEMNVSTLELGDSALYLCASSLEGGGGEKLFFGSGTQLSVL.

V gene TRBV12-3 or TRBV12-4 combines with J gene TRBJ2-3; D gene unclear. Between the trimmed V and J ends, which lost 7 bases and 5 bases, there was a span of 13 bases. The CDR3 is 13 amino acids. The CDR3 here is CASKASEEDTQYF. The DNA of the CDR3 is TGTGCCAGCAAGGCCAGTGAAGAAGATACGCAGTATTTT.

The chain joins TRBV6-1 to TRBJ2-7; the match to TRBD1 covers 7 bases. The V gene's germline CDR1 is MNHNS and CDR2 SASEGT. V lost 1 base and J lost 0; bases outside the gene matches: 0. This CDR3 contains 14 residues. The CDR3: CASSEGDSSYEQYF. The CDR3 DNA sequence: TGTGCCAGCAGTGAAGGGGACAGCTCCTACGAGCAGTACTTC.

The chain links TRBV11-2 to TRBJ2-3, with 8 bases lining up with TRBD2. The CDR3 sequence is 15 residues long. Germline values: CDR1 SGHAT, CDR2 FQNNGV. J gave up 9 bases and V 5 bases, and 13 bases lay outside the gene matches. CDR3 DNA: TGTGCCAGCAGCCCGGATAGCGGGGCTGGGAAAACGCAGTATTTT. It yields the protein CASSPDSGAGKTQYF.